This T cell receptor beta chain was sequenced for a study of blood T cell repertoires in COVID-19. The authors' processing: Reference gene primer amplification in the assay estimated nucleated cell counts. Some clones are missing from TCRdb's copy, which holds only in-frame ones; the method was immunoSEQ multiplex PCR. That table supplies the V and J calls and clone size; D and trimming were determined from the DNA. The table includes roughly 100,000 clones, under 85% detected once. This clone is classed as large. Germline CDR1 is MRHNA and CDR2 is SNTAGT. The length of the CDR3 is 16 residues. V gave up 5 bases and J gave up 9 bases; unmatched junction bases: 9.

The sequenced sample was peripheral blood. V gene TRBV6-4 combines with J gene TRBJ2-1; 14 nucleotides agree with TRBD2. The receptor was derived from an older woman with acute or convalescent COVID-19. CDR3 sequence: CASSREGTSGSPEQFF. The DNA of the CDR3 is TGTGCCAGCAGTCGTGAGGGGACTAGCGGGAGTCCTGAGCAGTTCTTC.